A single sample is the source of the 11 T cell receptor beta chains below, sequenced in a study of blood T cell repertoires in COVID-19. Libraries were prepared by immunoSEQ multiplex PCR; TCRdb keeps only in-frame clonotypes and omits some of them. The sample shows some 190,000 clones, 85% to 90% of them seen only once. Sample: peripheral blood. The receptors come from a man younger than 30 with active or convalescent COVID-19.

The J gene is TRBJ2-1, the V gene TRBV11-3; TRBD2 aligns across 8 bases. Per the germline V gene, CDR1 is SGHNT and CDR2 is YENEEA. With 3 bases clipped from V and 4 bases from J, the junction kept 5 bases outside the gene matches. There are 15 residues in the CDR3. The CDR3: CASSFRLATYNEQFF. In DNA, the CDR3 is TGTGCCAGCAGCTTCCGACTAGCGACATACAATGAGCAGTTCTTC. Full variable domain (outside the CDR3, taken from reference TRBV11-3 and TRBJ2-1): EAGVVQSPRYKIIEKKQPVAFWCNPISGHNTLYWYLQNLGQGPELLIRYENEEAVDDSQLPKDRFSAERLKGVDSTLKIQPAELGDSAVYLCASSFRLATYNEQFFGPGTRLTVL.

V is TRBV6-5 and J is TRBJ2-7; 8 bases are a match to TRBD1. V was clipped by 6 bases and J by 6 bases; unmatched bases: 7. CDR3 length: 13 amino acids. Germline values: CDR1 MNHEY, CDR2 SVGAGI. The CDR3 sequence is CASRRTGPGEQYF. The CDR3 DNA sequence: TGTGCCAGCAGACGGACAGGGCCGGGCGAGCAGTACTTC.

The genes are TRBV19 and TRBJ1-2; 10 bases are shared with TRBD1. The CDR3 has 12 residues. V lost 9 bases, J lost 7 bases, and 5 bases stayed unmatched. CDR1 LNHDA and CDR2 SQIVND come from the germline V gene (reference sequence). The CDR3 sequence: CASHGQGVGYTF. In DNA, the CDR3 is TGTGCCAGCCACGGACAGGGGGTTGGCTACACCTTC.

This clone was observed once. This sequence joins TRBV5-1 and TRBJ1-4, with 9 nucleotides matching TRBD1. Germline CDR1 and CDR2: SGHRS and YFSETQ. Germline trimming cut 3 bases from V and 8 bases from J; bases unmatched to any gene: 5. This CDR3 has 14 amino acids. The DNA of the CDR3 is TGCGCCAGCAGCTGGACAGGGGTTGGCGAAAAACTGTTTTTT. Protein product: CASSWTGVGEKLFF. Full variable domain (outside the CDR3, taken from reference TRBV5-1 and TRBJ1-4): KAGVTQTPRYLIKTRGQQVTLSCSPISGHRSVSWYQQTPGQGLQFLFEYFSETQRNKGNFPGRFSGRQFSNSRSEMNVSTLELGDSALYLCASSWTGVGEKLFFGSGTQLSVL.

The rearrangement uses TRBV9 and TRBJ2-1, with 7 bases aligning to TRBD1. Germline CDR1 is SGDLS and CDR2 is YYNGEE. The CDR3 is 14 amino acids. The V segment lost 1 base and the J segment 9 bases; nucleotides outside the gene matches: 7. CDR3 in DNA: TGTGCCAGCAGCGTAAGCAGGGGGAGTCGTGAGCAGTTCTTC. Translated: CASSVSRGSREQFF.

The V gene is TRBV2, the J gene TRBJ2-1, with D hard to call. Looked up from germline, CDR1 is SNHLY and CDR2 is FYNNEI. This CDR3 region has 14 residues. The V gene lost 6 bases and the J gene lost 4 bases, with 13 bases spanning the gap. CDR3 in amino acids: CASSERSVYNEQFF. In DNA form, the CDR3 reads TGTGCCAGCAGCGAAAGGAGCGTATACAATGAGCAGTTCTTC.

This clone was seen once. The rearrangement uses TRBV6-5 and TRBJ2-2; 9 bases align to TRBD2. Trimming removed 7 bases from V and 1 base from J; junction bases left unmatched: 4. Germline V gene sequence: CDR1 MNHEY, CDR2 SVGAGI. The CDR3 runs to 15 residues. The CDR3 region has the DNA TGTGCCAGCACCCTGACTAGCGGGAACACCGGGGAGCTGTTTTTT. Its translation: CASTLTSGNTGELFF.

This clone was seen more than once but under ten times. J is TRBJ1-1 and V is TRBV27, with TRBD1 identical over 7 bases. CDR1 and CDR2 (germline): MNHEY, SMNVEV (reference sequence). The junction had 5 bases not matched to a gene; V was cut back by 6 bases and J by 1 base. The CDR3 is 14 residues long. CDR3 loop: CASRRGQTNTEAFF. Written as DNA, the CDR3 is TGTGCCAGCAGACGGGGACAGACGAACACTGAAGCTTTCTTT.

The V call is TRBV27, the J call TRBJ1-5; D is undetermined. The germline V and J ends were trimmed by 4 bases and 9 bases, with 13 bases remaining between them. This CDR3 region has 13 residues. CDR1 and CDR2 from the germline V gene are MNHEY and SMNVEV (reference sequence). The CDR3 nucleotides read TGTGCCAGCAGTTCCCTCCCGGGGAGGCCCCAGCATTTT. Translated, it gives CASSSLPGRPQHF.

Turning to this clone: This sample includes further DNA sequences coding for the same CDR3. The V gene is TRBV5-1, the J gene TRBJ1-4; TRBD1 might be the D (6 bases). The CDR3 sequence is 14 residues long. The germline V gene has CDR1 SGHRS and CDR2 YFSETQ. The V end lost 0 bases, the J end lost 8 bases, and 11 bases lay between the germline ends. CDR3: CASSLEQGGEKLFF. CDR3 sequence (DNA): TGCGCCAGCAGCTTGGAACAGGGTGGGGAAAAACTGTTTTTT. The full variable domain, its missing parts supplied by reference TRBV5-1 and TRBJ1-4, is KAGVTQTPRYLIKTRGQQVTLSCSPISGHRSVSWYQQTPGQGLQFLFEYFSETQRNKGNFPGRFSGRQFSNSRSEMNVSTLELGDSALYLCASSLEQGGEKLFFGSGTQLSVL.

The gene calls are TRBV9 and TRBJ1-2; D perhaps matches TRBD1 (5 bases). Per germline, CDR1 SGDLS and CDR2 YYNGEE. The CDR3 has 16 amino acids. V lost 3 bases and J 3 bases, leaving 18 bases between the germline ends. CDR3 protein: CASSATQVRPDYGYTF. CDR3 DNA: TGTGCCAGCAGCGCGACACAGGTGCGTCCGGACTATGGCTACACCTTC.